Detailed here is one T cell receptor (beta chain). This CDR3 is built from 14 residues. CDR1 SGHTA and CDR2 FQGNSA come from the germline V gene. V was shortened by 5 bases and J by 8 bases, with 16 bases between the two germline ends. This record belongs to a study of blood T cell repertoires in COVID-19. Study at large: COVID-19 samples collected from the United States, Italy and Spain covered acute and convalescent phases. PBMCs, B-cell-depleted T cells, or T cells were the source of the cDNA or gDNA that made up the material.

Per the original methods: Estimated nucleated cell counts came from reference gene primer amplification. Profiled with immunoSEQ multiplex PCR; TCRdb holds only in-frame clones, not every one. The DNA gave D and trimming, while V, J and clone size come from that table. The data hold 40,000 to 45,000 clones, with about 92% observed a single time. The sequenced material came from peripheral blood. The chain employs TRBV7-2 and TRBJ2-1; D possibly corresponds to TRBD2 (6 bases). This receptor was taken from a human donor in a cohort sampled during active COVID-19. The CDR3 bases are TGTGCCAGCAGCCTTCAGACGGGGGTCGATGAGCAGTTCTTC. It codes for CASSLQTGVDEQFF.